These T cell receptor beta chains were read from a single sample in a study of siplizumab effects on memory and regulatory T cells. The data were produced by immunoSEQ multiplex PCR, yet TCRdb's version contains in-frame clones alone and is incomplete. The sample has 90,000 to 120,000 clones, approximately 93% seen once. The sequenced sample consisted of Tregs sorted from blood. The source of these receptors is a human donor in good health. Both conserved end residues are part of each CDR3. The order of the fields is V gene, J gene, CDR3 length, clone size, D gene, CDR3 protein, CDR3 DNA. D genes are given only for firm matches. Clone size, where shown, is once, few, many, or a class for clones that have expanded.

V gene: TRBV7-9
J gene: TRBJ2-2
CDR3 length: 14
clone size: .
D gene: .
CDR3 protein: CASSSLTPSGELFF
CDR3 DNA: TGTGCCAGCAGCTCCCTAACACCGTCCGGGGAGCTGTTTTTT

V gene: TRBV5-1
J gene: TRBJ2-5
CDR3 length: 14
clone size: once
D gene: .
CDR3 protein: CASSLNAGAETQYF
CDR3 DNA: TGCGCCAGCAGCTTGAACGCGGGGGCCGAAACCCAGTACTTC

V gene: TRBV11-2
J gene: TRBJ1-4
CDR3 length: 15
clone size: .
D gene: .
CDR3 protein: CASSLAGAGNEKLFF
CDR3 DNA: TGTGCCAGCAGCTTAGCGGGGGCCGGTAATGAAAAACTGTTTTTT

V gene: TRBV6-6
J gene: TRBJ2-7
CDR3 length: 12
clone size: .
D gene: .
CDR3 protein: CASSYSVYEQYF
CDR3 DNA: TGTGCCAGCAGTTACTCGGTTTACGAGCAGTACTTC

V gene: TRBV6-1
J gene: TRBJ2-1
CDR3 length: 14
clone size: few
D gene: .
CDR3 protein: CASMGGVTYNEQFF
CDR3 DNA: TGTGCCAGCATGGGCGGGGTTACCTACAATGAGCAGTTCTTC

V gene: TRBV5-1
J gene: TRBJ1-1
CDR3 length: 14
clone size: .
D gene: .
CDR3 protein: CASSATITRAEAFF
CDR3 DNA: TGCGCCAGCAGCGCGACTATCACTCGGGCTGAAGCTTTCTTT

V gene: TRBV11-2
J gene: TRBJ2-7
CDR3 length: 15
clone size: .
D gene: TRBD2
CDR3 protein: CASSLGLADSYEQYF
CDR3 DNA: TGTGCCAGCAGCTTAGGCCTAGCGGACTCCTACGAGCAGTACTTC

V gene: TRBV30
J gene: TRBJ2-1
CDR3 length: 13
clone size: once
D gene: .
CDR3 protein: CAWRDSPASEQFF
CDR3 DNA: TGTGCCTGGAGAGATTCTCCCGCAAGTGAGCAGTTCTTC

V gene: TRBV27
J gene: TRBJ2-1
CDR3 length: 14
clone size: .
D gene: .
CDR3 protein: CASRTWANFGEQFF
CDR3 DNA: TGTGCCAGCAGAACCTGGGCTAATTTCGGTGAGCAGTTCTTC

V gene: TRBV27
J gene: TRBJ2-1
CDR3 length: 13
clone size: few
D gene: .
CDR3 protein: CASRYSGQNEQFF
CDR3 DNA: TGTGCCAGCAGATATAGCGGACAAAATGAGCAGTTCTTC

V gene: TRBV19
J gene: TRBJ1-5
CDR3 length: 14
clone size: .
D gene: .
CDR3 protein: CASSIGRDRQPQHF
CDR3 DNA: TGTGCCAGTAGTATAGGGAGGGATCGTCAGCCCCAGCATTTT

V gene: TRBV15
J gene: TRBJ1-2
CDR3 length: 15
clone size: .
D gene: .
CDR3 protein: CATSRDFGGPYGYTF
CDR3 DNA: TGTGCCACCAGCAGAGATTTTGGGGGTCCCTACGGCTACACCTTC

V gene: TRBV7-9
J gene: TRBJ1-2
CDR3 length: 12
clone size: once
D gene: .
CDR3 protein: CASSLRDYGYTF
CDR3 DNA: TGTGCCAGCAGCTTGAGGGACTATGGCTACACCTTC

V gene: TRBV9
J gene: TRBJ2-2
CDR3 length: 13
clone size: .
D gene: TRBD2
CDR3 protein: CASARLATGELFF
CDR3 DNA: TGTGCCAGCGCGCGACTAGCGACCGGGGAGCTGTTTTTT

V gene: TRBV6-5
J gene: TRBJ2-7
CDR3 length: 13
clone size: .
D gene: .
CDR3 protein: CASGRAQSYEQYF
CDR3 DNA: TGTGCCAGCGGCCGGGCTCAGTCCTACGAGCAGTACTTC

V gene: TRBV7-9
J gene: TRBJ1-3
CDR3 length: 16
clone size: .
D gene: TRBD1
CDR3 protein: CASSPQGLLSGNTIYF
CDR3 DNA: TGTGCCAGCAGCCCACAGGGGCTTCTCTCTGGAAACACCATATATTTT

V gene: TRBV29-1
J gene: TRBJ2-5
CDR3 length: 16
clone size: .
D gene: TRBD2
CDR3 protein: CSVGLGLAGAAGPQYF
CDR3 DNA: TGCAGCGTTGGTTTAGGGCTAGCGGGTGCCGCAGGGCCCCAGTACTTC

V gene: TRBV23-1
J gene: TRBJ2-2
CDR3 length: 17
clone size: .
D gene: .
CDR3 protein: CASSRRHPLISTGELFF
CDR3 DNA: TGCGCCAGCAGTCGGCGACATCCCCTGATCTCTACCGGGGAGCTGTTTTTT

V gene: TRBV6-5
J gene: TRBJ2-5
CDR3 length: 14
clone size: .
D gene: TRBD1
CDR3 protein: CASSPRQGQETQYF
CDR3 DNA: TGTGCCAGCAGTCCGCGACAGGGACAAGAGACCCAGTACTTC

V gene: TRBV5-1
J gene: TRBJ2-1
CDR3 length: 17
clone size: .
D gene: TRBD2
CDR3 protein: CASSLGLAGGDYNEQFF
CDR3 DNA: TGCGCCAGCAGCCTTGGACTAGCGGGAGGTGACTACAATGAGCAGTTCTTC

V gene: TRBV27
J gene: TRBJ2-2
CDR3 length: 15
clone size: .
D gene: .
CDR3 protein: CASKVYKENTGELFF
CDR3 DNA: TGTGCCAGCAAGGTTTATAAAGAGAACACCGGGGAGCTGTTTTTT

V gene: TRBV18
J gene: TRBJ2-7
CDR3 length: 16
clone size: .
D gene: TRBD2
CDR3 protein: CASSLGLAGEGYEQYF
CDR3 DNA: TGTGCCAGCTCTCTCGGACTAGCGGGAGAAGGTTACGAGCAGTACTTC

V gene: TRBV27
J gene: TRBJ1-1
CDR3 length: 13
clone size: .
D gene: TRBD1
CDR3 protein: CASSAAGGTEAFF
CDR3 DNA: TGTGCCAGCAGTGCAGCAGGGGGGACTGAAGCTTTCTTT

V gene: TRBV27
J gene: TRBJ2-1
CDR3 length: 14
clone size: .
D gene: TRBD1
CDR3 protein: CASSFSQGVGMRFF
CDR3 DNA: TGTGCCAGCAGTTTCTCACAGGGGGTTGGGATGCGGTTCTTC

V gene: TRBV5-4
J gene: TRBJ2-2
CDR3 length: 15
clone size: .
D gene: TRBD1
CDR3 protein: CASSLVAGGPGELFF
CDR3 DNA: TGTGCCAGCAGCTTGGTGGCAGGGGGTCCCGGGGAGCTGTTTTTT

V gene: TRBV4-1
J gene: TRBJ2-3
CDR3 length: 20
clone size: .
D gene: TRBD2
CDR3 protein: CASSQEAVAGGSQYTDTQYF
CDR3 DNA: TGCGCCAGCAGCCAAGAGGCGGTAGCGGGAGGGTCCCAATACACAGATACGCAGTATTTT

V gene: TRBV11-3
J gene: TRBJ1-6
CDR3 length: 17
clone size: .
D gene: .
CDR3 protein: CASSFLGRSSYNSPLHF
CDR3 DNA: TGTGCCAGCAGCTTTTTGGGCAGAAGCTCCTATAATTCACCCCTCCACTTT

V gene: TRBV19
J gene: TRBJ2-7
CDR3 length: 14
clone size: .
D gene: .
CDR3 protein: CASSIGGFTYEQYF
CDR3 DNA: TGTGCCAGTAGTATAGGAGGATTCACCTACGAGCAGTACTTC

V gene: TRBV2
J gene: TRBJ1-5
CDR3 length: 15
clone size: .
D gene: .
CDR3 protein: CASSRDNGAGQPQHF
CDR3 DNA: TGTGCCAGCAGCCGGGACAACGGGGCCGGTCAGCCCCAGCATTTT

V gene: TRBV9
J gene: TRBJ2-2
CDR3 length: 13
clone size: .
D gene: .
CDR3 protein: CASEGVGTGELFF
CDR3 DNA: TGTGCCAGCGAGGGGGTCGGCACCGGGGAGCTGTTTTTT

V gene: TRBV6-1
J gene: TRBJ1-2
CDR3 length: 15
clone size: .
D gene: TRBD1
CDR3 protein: CASSLTGGDGKGYTF
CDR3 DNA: TGTGCCAGCAGCCTGACAGGGGGCGATGGGAAGGGCTACACCTTC

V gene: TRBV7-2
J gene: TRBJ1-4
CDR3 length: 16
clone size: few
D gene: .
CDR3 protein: CASSLGRGSPNEKLFF
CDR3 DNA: TGTGCCAGCAGCTTAGGCAGGGGCAGTCCTAATGAAAAACTGTTTTTT

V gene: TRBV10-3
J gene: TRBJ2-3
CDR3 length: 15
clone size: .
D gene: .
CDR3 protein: CAISEGRISTDTQYF
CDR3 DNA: TGTGCCATCAGTGAGGGCAGAATAAGCACAGATACGCAGTATTTT

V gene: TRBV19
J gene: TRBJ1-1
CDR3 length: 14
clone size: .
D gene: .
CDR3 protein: CASTTWAQGTEAFF
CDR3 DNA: TGTGCCAGTACCACATGGGCCCAAGGCACTGAAGCTTTCTTT

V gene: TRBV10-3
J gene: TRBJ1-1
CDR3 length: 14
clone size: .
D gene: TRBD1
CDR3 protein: CAISGQGANTEAFF
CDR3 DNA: TGTGCCATCAGCGGACAGGGGGCGAACACTGAAGCTTTCTTT

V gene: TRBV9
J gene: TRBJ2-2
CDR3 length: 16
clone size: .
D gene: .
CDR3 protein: CASSVAPGERTGELFF
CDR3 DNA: TGTGCCAGCAGCGTAGCACCAGGGGAGAGGACCGGGGAGCTGTTTTTT

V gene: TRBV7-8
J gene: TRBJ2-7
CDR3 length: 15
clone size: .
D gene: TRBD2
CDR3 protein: CASTLAGGHDYEQYF
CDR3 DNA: TGTGCCAGCACCCTAGCGGGGGGACACGACTACGAGCAGTACTTC

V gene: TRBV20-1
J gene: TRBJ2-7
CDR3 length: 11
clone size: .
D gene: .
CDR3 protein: CSATLSYEQYF
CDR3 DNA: TGCAGTGCTACCCTTTCCTACGAGCAGTACTTC

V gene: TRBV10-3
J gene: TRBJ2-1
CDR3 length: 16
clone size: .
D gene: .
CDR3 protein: CAISVPPGSGLDEQFF
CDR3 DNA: TGTGCCATCAGTGTCCCCCCGGGCTCTGGGCTCGATGAGCAGTTCTTC

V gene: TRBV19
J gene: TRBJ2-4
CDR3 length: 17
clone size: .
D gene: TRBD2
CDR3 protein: CASRQRGGLVAKNIQYF
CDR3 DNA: TGTGCCAGTCGCCAGCGGGGGGGTTTAGTGGCCAAAAACATTCAGTACTTC

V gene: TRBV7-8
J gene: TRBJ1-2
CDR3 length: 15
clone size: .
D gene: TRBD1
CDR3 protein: CASSPETGVRRGYTF
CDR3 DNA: TGTGCCAGCAGCCCCGAAACAGGGGTTCGTCGGGGCTACACCTTC

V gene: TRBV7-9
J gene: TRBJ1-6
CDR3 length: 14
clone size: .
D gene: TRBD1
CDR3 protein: CASSSPGGNSPLHF
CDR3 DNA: TGTGCCAGCAGTTCACCAGGGGGGAATTCACCCCTCCACTTT

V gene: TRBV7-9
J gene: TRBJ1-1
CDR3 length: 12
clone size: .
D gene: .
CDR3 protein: CASTPGVGEAFF
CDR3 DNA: TGTGCCAGCACCCCGGGGGTCGGTGAAGCTTTCTTT

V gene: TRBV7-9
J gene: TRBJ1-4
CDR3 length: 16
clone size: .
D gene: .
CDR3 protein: CASSFFTGTSNEKLFF
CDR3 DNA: TGTGCCAGCAGCTTCTTCACCGGGACTAGTAATGAAAAACTGTTTTTT

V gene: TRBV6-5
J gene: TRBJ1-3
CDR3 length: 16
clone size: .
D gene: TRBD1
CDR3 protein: CASSFRTTGVGNTIYF
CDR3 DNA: TGTGCCAGCAGTTTTCGCACCACAGGGGTTGGAAACACCATATATTTT

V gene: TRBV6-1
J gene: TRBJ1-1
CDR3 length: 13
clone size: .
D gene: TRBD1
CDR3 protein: CASRLGQGTEAFF
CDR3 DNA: TGTGCCAGCAGGCTAGGACAGGGCACTGAAGCTTTCTTT

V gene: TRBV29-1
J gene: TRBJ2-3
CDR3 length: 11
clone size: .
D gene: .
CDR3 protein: CSVWTVDTQYF
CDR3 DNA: TGCAGCGTTTGGACTGTAGATACGCAGTATTTT

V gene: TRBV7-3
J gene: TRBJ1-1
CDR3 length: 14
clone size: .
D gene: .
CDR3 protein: CASSLLGENTEAFF
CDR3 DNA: TGTGCCAGCAGCTTATTGGGGGAGAACACTGAAGCTTTCTTT

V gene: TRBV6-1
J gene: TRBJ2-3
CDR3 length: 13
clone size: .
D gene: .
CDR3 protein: CASKTSLTDTQYF
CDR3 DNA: TGTGCCAGTAAGACTAGTCTCACAGATACGCAGTATTTT

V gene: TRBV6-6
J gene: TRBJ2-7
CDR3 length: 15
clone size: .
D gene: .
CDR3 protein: CASSRTGHTTYEQYF
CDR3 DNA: TGTGCCAGCAGTAGGACCGGACATACAACCTACGAGCAGTACTTC

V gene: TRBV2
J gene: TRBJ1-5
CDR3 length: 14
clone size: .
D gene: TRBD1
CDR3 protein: CASSGTGGRQPQHF
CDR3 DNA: TGTGCCAGCAGTGGCACAGGGGGCCGGCAGCCCCAGCATTTT

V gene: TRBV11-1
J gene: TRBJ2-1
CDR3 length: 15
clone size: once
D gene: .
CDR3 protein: CASSLLPGTNNEQFF
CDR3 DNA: TGTGCCAGCAGCTTACTCCCGGGTACAAACAATGAGCAGTTCTTC

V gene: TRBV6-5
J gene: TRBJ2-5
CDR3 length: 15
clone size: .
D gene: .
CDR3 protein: CASSYSWLAQETQYF
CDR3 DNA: TGTGCCAGCAGTTACTCGTGGCTAGCTCAAGAGACCCAGTACTTC

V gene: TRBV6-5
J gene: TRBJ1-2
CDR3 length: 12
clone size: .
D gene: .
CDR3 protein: CASKSQDYGYTF
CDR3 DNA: TGTGCCAGCAAAAGCCAGGACTATGGCTACACCTTC

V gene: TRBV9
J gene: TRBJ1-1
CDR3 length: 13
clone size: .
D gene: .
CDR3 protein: CASSLNRNTEAFF
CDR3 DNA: TGTGCCAGCAGCCTAAACAGGAACACTGAAGCTTTCTTT

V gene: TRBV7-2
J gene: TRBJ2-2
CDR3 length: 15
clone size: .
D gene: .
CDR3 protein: CASSLGGGGTGELFF
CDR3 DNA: TGTGCCAGCAGCTTAGGGGGAGGGGGCACCGGGGAGCTGTTTTTT

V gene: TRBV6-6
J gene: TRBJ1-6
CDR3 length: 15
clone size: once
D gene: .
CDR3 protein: CASSSLSSYNSPLHF
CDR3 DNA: TGTGCCAGCAGCTCCCTGAGCTCCTATAATTCACCCCTCCACTTT

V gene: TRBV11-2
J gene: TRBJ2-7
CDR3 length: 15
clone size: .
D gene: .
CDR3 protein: CASSLVLGSVREQYF
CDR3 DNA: TGTGCCAGCAGCTTAGTTCTGGGTTCGGTTCGGGAGCAGTACTTC

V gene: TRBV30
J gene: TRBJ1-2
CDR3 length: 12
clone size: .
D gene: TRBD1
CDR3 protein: CAWTQGAFGYTF
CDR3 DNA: TGTGCCTGGACACAGGGGGCCTTTGGCTACACCTTC